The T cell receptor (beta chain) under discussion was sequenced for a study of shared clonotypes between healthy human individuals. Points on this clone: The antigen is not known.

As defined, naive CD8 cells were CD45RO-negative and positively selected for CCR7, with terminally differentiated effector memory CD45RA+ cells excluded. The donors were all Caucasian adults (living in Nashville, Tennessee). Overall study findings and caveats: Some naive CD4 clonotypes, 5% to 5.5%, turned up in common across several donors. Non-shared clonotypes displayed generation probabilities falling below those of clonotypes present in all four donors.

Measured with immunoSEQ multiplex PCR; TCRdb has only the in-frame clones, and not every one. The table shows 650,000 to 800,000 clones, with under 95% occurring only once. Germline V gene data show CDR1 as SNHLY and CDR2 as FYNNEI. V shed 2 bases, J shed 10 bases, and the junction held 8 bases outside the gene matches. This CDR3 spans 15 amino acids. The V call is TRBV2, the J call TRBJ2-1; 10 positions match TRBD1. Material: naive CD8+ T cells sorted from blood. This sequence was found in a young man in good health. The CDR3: CASSESLMDRGEQFF. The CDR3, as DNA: TGTGCCAGCAGTGAATCGTTGATGGACAGGGGGGAGCAGTTCTTC.